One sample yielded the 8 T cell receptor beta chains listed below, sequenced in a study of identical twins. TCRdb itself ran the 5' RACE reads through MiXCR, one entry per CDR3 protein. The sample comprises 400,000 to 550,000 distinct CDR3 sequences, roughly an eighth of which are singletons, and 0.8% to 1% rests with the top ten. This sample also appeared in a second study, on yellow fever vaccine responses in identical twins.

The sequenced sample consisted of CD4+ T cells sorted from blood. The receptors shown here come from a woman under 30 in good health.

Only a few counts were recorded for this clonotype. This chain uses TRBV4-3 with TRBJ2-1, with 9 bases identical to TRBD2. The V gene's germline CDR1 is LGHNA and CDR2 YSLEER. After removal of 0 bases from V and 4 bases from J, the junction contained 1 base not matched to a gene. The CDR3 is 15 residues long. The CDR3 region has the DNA TGCGCCAGCAGCCAAGATACTAGCGGGTACAATGAGCAGTTCTTC. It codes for CASSQDTSGYNEQFF.

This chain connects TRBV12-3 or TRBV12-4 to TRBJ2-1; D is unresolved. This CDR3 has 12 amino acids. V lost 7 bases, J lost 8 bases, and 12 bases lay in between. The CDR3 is CASNSLTDEQFF. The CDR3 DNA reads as TGTGCCAGCAATTCGCTGACCGATGAGCAGTTCTTC.

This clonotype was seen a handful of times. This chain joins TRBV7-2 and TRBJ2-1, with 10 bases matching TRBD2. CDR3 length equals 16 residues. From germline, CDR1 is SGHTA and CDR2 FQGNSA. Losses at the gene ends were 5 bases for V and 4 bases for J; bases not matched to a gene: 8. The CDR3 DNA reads TGTGCCAGCAGCCCCCCCGGACTAGCGGTTTACAATGAGCAGTTCTTC. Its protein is CASSPPGLAVYNEQFF.

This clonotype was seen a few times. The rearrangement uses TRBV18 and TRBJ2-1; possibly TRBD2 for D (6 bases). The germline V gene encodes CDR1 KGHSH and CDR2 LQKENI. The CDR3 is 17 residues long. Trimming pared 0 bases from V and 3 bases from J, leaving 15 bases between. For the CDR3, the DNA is TGTGCCAGCTCACCACCGGCCCGGGACTTCAACTACAATGAGCAGTTCTTC. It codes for CASSPPARDFNYNEQFF. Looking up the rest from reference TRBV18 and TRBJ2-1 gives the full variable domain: NAGVMQNPRHLVRRRGQEARLRCSPMKGHSHVYWYRQLPEEGLKFMVYLQKENIIDESGMPKERFSAEFPKEGPSILRIQQVVRGDSAAYFCASSPPARDFNYNEQFFGPGTRLTVL.

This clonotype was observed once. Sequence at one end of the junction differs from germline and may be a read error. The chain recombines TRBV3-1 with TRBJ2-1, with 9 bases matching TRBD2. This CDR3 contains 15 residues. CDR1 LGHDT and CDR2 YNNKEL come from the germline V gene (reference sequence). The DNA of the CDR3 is TGTGCCTGCAGCCAAGAGGTTCTAGCGGGGAATGAGCAGTTCTTC. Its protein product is CACSQEVLAGNEQFF.

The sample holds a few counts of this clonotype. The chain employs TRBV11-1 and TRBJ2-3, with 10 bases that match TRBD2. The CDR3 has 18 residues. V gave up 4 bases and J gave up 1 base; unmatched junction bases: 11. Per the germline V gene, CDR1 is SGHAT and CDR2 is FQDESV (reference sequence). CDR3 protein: CASSSGTSVLPGTDTQYF. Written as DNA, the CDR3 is TGTGCCAGCAGCTCCGGGACTAGCGTTCTCCCAGGCACAGATACGCAGTATTTT.

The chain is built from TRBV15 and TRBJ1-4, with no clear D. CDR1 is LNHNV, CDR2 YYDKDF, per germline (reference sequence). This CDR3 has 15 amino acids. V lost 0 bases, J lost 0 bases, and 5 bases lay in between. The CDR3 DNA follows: TGTGCCACCAGCAGAGAGGCTGCAACTAATGAAAAACTGTTTTTT. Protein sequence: CATSREAATNEKLFF.

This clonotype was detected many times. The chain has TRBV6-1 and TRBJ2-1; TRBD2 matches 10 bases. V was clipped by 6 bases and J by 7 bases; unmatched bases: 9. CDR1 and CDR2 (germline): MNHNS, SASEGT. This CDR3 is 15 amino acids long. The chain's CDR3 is CASSPGTSEGNEQFF. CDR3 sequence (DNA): TGTGCCAGCAGCCCCGGGACTAGCGAAGGGAATGAGCAGTTCTTC.